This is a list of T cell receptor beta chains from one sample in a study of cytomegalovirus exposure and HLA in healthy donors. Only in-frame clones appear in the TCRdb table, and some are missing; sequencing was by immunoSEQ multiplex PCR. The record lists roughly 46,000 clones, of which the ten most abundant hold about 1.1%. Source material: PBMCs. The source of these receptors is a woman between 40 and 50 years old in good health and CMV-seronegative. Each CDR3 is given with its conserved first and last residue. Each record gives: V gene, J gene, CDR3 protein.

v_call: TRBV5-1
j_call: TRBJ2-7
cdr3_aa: CASSYGQGSGEQYF

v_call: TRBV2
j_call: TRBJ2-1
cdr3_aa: CASTLAGIHNEQFF

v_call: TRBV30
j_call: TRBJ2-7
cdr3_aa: CAWRRYGRNSYEQYF

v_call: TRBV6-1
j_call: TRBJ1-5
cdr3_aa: CASSGTGSQPQHF

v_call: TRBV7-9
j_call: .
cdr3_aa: CASSFGGTGYEQYF

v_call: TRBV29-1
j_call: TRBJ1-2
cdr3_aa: CSVLGLTPYGYTF

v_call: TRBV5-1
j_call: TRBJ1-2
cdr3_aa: CASSLELRGVGHDSYTF

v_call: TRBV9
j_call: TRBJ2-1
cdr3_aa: CASSGMSGGSDNEQFF

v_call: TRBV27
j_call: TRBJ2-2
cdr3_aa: CATPIYPGQGNTGELFF

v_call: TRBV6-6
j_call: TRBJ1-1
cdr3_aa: CASSYSRLGANTEAFF

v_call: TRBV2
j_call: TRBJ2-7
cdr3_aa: CASRSFAGAGYEQYF

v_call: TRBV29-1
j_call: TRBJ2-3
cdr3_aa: CSVDGIAGMADTQYF

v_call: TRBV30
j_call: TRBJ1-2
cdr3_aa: CAWSLTGSKGYTF

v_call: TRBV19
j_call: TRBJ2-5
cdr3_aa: CASSKAGVETQYF

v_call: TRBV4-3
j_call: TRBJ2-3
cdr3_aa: CASSPQTNSVDTQYF

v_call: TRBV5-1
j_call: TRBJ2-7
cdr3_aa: CASSLATGSGYEQYF

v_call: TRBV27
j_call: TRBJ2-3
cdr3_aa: CASSLRLQRDTQYF

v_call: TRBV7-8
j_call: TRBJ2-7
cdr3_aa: CASSPRTELAYEQYF

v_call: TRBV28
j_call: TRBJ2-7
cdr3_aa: CASMPFGGTYEQYF

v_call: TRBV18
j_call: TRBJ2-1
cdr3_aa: CASSPPRSEQFF

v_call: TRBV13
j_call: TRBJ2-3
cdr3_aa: CASSLGGRGDTQYF

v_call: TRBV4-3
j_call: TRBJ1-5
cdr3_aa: CASSQDLPARAYQPQHF

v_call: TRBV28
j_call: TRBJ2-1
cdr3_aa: CASSPRAGRPNVEQFF

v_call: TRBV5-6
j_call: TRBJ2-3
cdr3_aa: CASSLSIEASTDTQYF